This TCR beta chain was identified during a study of tumour-infiltrating T cells in Burkitt lymphoma. Study results and limitations: Several public clonotypes recurred in numerous Burkitt lymphoma patients.

Assay: immunoSEQ multiplex PCR; the TCRdb copy retains only in-frame clones and omits some. The sample consists of thousands of clones, over 65% of them appearing once. A word on this clone: The antigen is unknown.

This receptor was obtained from a human donor with Burkitt lymphoma. The sample comprised tumor tissue.

CDR3 sequence: CASSLGGAYYGYTF. For the CDR3, the DNA is TGTGCCAGCAGCTTAGGGGGGGCCTACTATGGCTACACCTTC. The V and J genes are TRBV7-9 and TRBJ1-2, with D possibly matching TRBD1 (6 bases). Per germline, CDR1 SEHNR and CDR2 FQNEAQ (reference sequence). The CDR3 spans 14 residues. Between the trimmed V and J ends, which lost 1 base and 3 bases, there was a span of 9 bases.